This TCR beta chain was identified during a study of blood T cell repertoires in COVID-19. Study in general: Samples representing acute and convalescent COVID-19 were sourced from the United States, Italy and Spain.

This clone showed up just once. Profiling relied on immunoSEQ multiplex PCR, and the TCRdb table lists in-frame clones only, not all of them. The table lists under 40,000 clones, approximately 86% of them singletons. This CDR3 region has 13 residues. The V and J ends lost 3 bases and 4 bases respectively, with 12 bases between them. Germline V gene lookup returns CDR1 SQVTM and CDR2 ANQGSEA. The clonotype originates from a woman at least 80 years old with active or convalescent COVID-19. Material: peripheral blood. This chain links TRBV29-1 with TRBJ1-1, with D unclear. Here the CDR3 DNA reads TGCAGCGTTGATGCGGGGTACGGCACTGAAGCTTTCTTT. As protein: CSVDAGYGTEAFF. The full variable domain, its missing parts supplied by reference TRBV29-1 and TRBJ1-1, is SAVISQKPSRDICQRGTSLTIQCQVDSQVTMMFWYRQQPGQSLTLIATANQGSEATYESGFVIDKFPISRPNLTFSTLTVSNMSPEDSSIYLCSVDAGYGTEAFFGQGTRLTVV.